This T cell receptor beta chain appears in the sequencing data of a study of CD8+ T cells in alopecia areata. This sample's treatment: oral pan-JAK inhibitor, 5-10 mg twice daily. Reverse transcription of extracted RNA yielded cDNA, which provided the sequencing template. Method: immunoSEQ multiplex PCR; TCRdb's copy keeps in-frame clones and lacks some. The sample yields fewer than 250,000 clones, more than 50% seen once. The TCR originated in a human donor with alopecia areata. The sample in question was CD4+ T cells sorted from blood, obtained at week 24, from a patient treated with tofacitinib.

CDR3 protein: CSVLDRNNQPQHF. The DNA of the CDR3 is TGCAGCGTTCTCGACAGAAACAATCAGCCCCAGCATTTT. The gene calls are TRBV29-1 and TRBJ1-5, with TRBD1 as a possible D gene (5 bases). Germline CDR1 is SQVTM and CDR2 is ANQGSEA. The CDR3 has 13 residues. V lost 5 bases and J lost 3, with 11 bases in between.